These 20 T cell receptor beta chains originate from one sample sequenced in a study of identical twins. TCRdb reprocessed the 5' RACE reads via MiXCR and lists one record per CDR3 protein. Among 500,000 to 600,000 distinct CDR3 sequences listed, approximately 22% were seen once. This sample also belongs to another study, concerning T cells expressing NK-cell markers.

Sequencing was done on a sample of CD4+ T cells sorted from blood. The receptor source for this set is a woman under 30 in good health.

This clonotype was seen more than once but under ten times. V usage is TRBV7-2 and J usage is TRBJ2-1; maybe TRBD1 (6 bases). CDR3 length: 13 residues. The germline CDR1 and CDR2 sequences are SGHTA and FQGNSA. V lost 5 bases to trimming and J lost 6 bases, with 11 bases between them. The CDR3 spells CASSNRVGNEQFF. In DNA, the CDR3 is TGTGCCAGCAGCAACAGGGTGGGCAATGAGCAGTTCTTC.

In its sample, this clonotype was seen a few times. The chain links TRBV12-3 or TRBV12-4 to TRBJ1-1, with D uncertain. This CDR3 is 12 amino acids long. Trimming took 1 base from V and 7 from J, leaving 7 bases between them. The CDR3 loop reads CASSLGSSEAFF. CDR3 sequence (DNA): TGTGCCAGCAGTTTAGGTAGTAGTGAAGCTTTCTTT.

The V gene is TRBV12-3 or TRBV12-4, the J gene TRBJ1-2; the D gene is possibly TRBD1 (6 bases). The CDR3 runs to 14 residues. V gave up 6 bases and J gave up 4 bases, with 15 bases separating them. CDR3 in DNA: TGTGCCAGCAGGGGCACAGGGAGCGGCTATGGCTACACCTTC. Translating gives CASRGTGSGYGYTF.

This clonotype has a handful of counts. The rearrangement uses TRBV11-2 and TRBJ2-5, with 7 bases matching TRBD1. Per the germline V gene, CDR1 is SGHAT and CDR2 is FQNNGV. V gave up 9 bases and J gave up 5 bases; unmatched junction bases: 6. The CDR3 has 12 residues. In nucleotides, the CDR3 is TGTGCCAGTTCGGGACAGCTGGAGACCCAGTACTTC. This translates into CASSGQLETQYF.

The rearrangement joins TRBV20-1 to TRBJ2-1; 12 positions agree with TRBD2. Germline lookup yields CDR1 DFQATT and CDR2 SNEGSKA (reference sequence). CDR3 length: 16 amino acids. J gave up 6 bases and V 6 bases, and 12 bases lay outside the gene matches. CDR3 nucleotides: TGCAGTGCCGAGCGGGCTAGCGGGGGGGCCTTCAATGAGCAGTTCTTC. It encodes CSAERASGGAFNEQFF.

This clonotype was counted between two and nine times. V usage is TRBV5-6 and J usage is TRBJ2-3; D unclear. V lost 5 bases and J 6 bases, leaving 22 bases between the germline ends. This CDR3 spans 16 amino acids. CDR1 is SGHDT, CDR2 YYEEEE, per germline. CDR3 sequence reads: CASSSSLRQQRDTQYF. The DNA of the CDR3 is TGTGCCAGCAGTTCTAGTTTACGCCAACAGAGGGATACGCAGTATTTT.

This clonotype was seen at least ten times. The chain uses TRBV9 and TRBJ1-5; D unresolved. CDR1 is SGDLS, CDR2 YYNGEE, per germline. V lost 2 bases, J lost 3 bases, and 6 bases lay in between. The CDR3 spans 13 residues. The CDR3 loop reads CASSVEYNQPQHF. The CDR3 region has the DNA TGTGCCAGCAGCGTGGAATACAATCAGCCCCAGCATTTT.

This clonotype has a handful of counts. DNA for the CDR3: TGCAGTGCTATAGAGGGGGGCAATCAGCCCCAGCATTTT. It specifies CSAIEGGNQPQHF. The rearrangement uses TRBV20-1 and TRBJ1-5; the D gene is possibly TRBD1 (6 bases). The germline CDR1 and CDR2 sequences are DFQATT and SNEGSKA (reference sequence). V dropped 4 bases and J dropped 2 bases, with 9 bases sitting between them. The CDR3 has 13 amino acids.

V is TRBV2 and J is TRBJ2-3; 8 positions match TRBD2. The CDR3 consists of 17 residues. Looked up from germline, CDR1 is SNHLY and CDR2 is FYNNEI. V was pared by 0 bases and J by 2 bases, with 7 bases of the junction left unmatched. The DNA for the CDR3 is TGTGCCAGCAGTGAAGCGGGAGCGGGGGTTTCCACAGATACGCAGTATTTT. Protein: CASSEAGAGVSTDTQYF. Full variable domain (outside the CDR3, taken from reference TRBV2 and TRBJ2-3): EPEVTQTPSHQVTQMGQEVILRCVPISNHLYFYWYRQILGQKVEFLVSFYNNEISEKSEIFDDQFSVERPDGSNFTLKIRSTKLEDSAMYFCASSEAGAGVSTDTQYFGPGTRLTVL.

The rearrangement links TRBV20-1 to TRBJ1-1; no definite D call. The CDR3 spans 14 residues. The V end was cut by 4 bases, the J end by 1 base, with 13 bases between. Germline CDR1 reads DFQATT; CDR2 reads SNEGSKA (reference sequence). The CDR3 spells CSATKRGANTEAFF. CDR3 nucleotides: TGCAGTGCTACCAAACGGGGTGCGAACACTGAAGCTTTCTTT.

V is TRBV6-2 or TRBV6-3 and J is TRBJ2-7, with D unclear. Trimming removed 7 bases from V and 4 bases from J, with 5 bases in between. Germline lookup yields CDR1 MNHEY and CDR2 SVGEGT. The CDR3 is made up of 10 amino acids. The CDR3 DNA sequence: TGTGCCAGCATCCGTTACGAGCAGTACTTC. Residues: CASIRYEQYF.

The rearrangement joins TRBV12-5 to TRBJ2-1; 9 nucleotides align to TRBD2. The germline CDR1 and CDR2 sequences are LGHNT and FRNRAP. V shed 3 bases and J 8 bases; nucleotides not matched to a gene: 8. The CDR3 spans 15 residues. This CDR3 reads CASGFRREGQDEQFF. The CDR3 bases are TGTGCTAGTGGTTTTCGGCGGGAGGGGCAGGATGAGCAGTTCTTC.

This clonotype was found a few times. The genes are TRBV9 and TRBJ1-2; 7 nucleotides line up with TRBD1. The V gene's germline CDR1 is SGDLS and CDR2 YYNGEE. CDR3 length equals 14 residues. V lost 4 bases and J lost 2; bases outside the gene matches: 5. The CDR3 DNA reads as TGTGCCAGCAGCCATCTACAGGGGAACTATGGCTACACCTTC. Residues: CASSHLQGNYGYTF.

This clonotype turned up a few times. The DNA for the CDR3 is TGTGCCAGCAGTTACGGGACAGCGAGGACCTACGAGCAGTACTTC. Amino acids: CASSYGTARTYEQYF. The V gene is TRBV6-5, the J gene TRBJ2-7, with 7 nucleotides matching TRBD1. The germline CDR1 and CDR2 sequences are MNHEY and SVGAGI. V gave up 2 bases and J gave up 2 bases; unmatched junction bases: 6. The CDR3 has 15 amino acids.

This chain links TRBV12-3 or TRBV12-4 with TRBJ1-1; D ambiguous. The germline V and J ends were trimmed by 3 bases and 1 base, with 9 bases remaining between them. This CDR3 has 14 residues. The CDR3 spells CASSLGSRNTEAFF. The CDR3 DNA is TGTGCCAGCAGTTTGGGTTCCCGGAACACTGAAGCTTTCTTT.

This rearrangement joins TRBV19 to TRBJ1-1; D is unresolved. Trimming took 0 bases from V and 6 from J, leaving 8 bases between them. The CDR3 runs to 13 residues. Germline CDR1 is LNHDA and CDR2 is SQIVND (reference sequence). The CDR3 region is CASSIEGLAEAFF. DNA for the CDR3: TGTGCCAGTAGTATAGAAGGGTTGGCTGAAGCTTTCTTT. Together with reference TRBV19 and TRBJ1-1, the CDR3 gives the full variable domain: DGGITQSPKYLFRKEGQNVTLSCEQNLNHDAMYWYRQDPGQGLRLIYYSQIVNDFQKGDIAEGYSVSREKKESFPLTVTSAQKNPTAFYLCASSIEGLAEAFFGQGTRLTVV.

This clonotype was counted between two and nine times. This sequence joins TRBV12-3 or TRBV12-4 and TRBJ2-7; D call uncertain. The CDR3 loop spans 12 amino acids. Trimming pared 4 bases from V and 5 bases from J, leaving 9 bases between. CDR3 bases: TGTGCCAGCAGTTCCGGTTTACACGAGCAGTACTTC. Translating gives CASSSGLHEQYF.

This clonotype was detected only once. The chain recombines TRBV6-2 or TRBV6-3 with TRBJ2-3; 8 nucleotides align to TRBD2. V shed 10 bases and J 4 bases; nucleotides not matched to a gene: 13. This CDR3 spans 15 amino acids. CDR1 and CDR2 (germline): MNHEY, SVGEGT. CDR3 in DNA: TGTGCCACCAAGACGAGCGGGAGTGGGGCAGATACGCAGTATTTT. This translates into CATKTSGSGADTQYF.

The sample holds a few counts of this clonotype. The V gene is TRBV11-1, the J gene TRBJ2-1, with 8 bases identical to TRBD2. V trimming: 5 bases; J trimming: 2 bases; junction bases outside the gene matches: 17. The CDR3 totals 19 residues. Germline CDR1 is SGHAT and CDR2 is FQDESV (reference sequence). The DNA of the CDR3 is TGTGCCAGCAGCACCATAACCCATTCCGGGAGGGTCGCCTACAATGAGCAGTTCTTC. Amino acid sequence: CASSTITHSGRVAYNEQFF.

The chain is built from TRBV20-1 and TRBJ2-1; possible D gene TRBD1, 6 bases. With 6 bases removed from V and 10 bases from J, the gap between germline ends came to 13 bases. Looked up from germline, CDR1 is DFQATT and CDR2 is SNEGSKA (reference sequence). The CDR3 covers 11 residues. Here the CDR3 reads CSATAGGEQFF. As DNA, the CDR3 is TGCAGTGCCACGGCTGGGGGCGAGCAGTTCTTC.